These T cell receptor beta chains were read from a single sample in a study of PD-1 blockade in classical Hodgkin lymphoma. Method: immunoSEQ multiplex PCR; TCRdb's copy keeps in-frame clones and lacks some. The profile shows tens of thousands of clones, approximately 70% of them singletons. The specimen comprised CD4+ T cells from blood, sampled before the fourth cycle of nivolumab. Receptor source: a human donor with classical Hodgkin lymphoma. Each CDR3 is given with its conserved first and last residue.

j_call | v_call | cdr3_aa
TRBJ2-6 | TRBV5-1 | CASSLDLGWANVLTF
TRBJ1-2 | TRBV28 | CASSSTLRYGYTF
TRBJ1-2 | TRBV5-6 | CASSLFDRSNYGYTF
TRBJ2-7 | TRBV2 | CASSDRDRGFTYEQYF
TRBJ2-3 | TRBV5-1 | CASSLLQASTLDTQYF
TRBJ2-3 | TRBV19 | CASNAPGLGGRDTQYF
TRBJ2-1 | TRBV11-2 | CASSLEPQRGNNEQFF
TRBJ2-7 | TRBV28 | CASSFPGFEYEQYF
TRBJ1-5 | TRBV5-6 | CASSFGRGLNQPQHF
TRBJ2-5 | TRBV5-4 | CASSTLAQETQYF
TRBJ2-7 | TRBV7-2 | CASSLPGRYEQYF
TRBJ2-1 | TRBV6-5 | CASRPTTGQEQFF
TRBJ2-7 | TRBV4-3 | CASSQAGTDSYEQYF
TRBJ2-7 | TRBV2 | CASSEIALETAPYEQYF
TRBJ1-2 | TRBV29-1 | CSAQSTGEVYGYTF
TRBJ2-5 | TRBV7-6 | CASSLRGVQETQYF
TRBJ2-7 | TRBV28 | CASSLFYPGSDEQYF
TRBJ2-7 | TRBV12-5 | CASGLGGLPGFGYEQYF